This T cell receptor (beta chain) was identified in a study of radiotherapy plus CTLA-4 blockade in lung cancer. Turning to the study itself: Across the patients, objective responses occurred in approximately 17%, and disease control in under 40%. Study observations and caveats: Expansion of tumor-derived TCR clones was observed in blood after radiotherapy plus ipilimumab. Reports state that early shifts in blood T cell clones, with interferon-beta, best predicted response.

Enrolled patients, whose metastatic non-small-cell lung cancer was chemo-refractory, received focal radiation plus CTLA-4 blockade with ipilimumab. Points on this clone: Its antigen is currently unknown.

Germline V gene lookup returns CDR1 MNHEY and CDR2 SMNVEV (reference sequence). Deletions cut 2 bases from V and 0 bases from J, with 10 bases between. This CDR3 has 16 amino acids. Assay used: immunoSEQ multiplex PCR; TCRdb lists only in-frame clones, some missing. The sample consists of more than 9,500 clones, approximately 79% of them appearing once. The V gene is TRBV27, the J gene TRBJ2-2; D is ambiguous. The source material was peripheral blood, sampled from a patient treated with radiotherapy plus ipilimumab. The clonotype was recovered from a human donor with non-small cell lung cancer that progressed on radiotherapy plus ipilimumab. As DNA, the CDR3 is TGTGCCAGCAGTTTAAGGCTTCCAGCGAACACCGGGGAGCTGTTTTTT. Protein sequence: CASSLRLPANTGELFF.